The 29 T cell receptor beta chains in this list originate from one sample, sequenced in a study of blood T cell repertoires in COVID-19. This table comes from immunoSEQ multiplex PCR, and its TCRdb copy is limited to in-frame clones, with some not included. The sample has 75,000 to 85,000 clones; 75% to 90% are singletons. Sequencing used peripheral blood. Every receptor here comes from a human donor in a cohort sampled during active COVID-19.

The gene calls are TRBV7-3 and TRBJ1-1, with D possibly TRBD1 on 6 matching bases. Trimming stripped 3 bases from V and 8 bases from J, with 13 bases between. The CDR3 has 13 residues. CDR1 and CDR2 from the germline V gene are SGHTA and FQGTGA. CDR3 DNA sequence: TGTGCCAGCAGCTTGCCCGGGGGGCGGGAAGCTTTCTTT. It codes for CASSLPGGREAFF.

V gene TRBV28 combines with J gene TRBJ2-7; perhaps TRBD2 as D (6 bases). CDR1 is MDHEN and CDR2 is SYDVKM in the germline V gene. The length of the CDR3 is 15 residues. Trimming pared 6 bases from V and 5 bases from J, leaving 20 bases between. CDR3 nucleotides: TGTGCCAGCAGCGTGCCGGGACTCACACTCGACGAGCAGTACTTC. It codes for CASSVPGLTLDEQYF.

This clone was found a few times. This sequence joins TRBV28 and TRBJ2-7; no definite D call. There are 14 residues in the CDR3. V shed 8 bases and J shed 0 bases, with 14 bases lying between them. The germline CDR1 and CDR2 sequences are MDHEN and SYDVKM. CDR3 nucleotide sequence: TGTGCCAGCGTCGAAGGATCTAGCTCCTACGAGCAGTACTTC. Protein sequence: CASVEGSSSYEQYF.

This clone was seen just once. CDR3 sequence: CASSTYLSSYNEQFF. In DNA form, the CDR3 reads TGTGCCAGTAGTACCTACCTAAGCTCCTACAATGAGCAGTTCTTC. This rearrangement joins TRBV19 to TRBJ2-1; unclear D gene. There are 15 residues in the CDR3. The V gene's germline CDR1 is LNHDA and CDR2 SQIVND (reference sequence). Trimming cost V 4 bases and J 0 bases, with 10 bases left between them.

In DNA form, the CDR3 reads TGTGCCAGCAGTGACTCAACAATTACCTACAATGAGCAGTTCTTC. This encodes CASSDSTITYNEQFF. The V gene is TRBV2, the J gene TRBJ2-1; no clear D. The CDR3 length is 15 residues. Trimming left V 3 bases short and J 2 bases short, with 11 bases between. Germline CDR1 and CDR2: SNHLY and FYNNEI.

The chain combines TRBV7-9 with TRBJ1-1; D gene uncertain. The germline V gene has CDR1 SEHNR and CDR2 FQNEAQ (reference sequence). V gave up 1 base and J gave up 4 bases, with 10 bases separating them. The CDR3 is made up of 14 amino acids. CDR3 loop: CASSLGGRGTEAFF. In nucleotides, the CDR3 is TGTGCCAGCAGCTTAGGTGGCCGGGGCACTGAAGCTTTCTTT.

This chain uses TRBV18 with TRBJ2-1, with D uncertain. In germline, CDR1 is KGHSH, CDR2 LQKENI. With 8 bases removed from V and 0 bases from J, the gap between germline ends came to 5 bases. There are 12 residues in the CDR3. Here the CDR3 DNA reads TGTGCCAGCGCGAGCTCCTACAATGAGCAGTTCTTC. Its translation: CASASSYNEQFF.

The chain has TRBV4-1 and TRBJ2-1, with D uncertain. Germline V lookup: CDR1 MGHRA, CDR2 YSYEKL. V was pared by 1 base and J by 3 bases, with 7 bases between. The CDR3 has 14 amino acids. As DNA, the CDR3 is TGCGCCAGCAGCCAAGGGAACAGCTACAATGAGCAGTTCTTC. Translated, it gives CASSQGNSYNEQFF.

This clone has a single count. The CDR3 DNA reads as TGTGCCAGCAGCCCGGACAGAAATCAGCCCCAGCATTTT. Its translation is CASSPDRNQPQHF. The chain has TRBV5-4 and TRBJ1-5; D perhaps matches TRBD1 (6 bases). Deletions cut 4 bases from V and 4 bases from J, with 9 bases between. CDR1 and CDR2 (germline): SGHNT, YYREEE (reference sequence). The CDR3 has 13 residues. Complete variable domain (other parts from reference TRBV5-4 and TRBJ1-5): ETGVTQSPTHLIKTRGQQVTLRCSSQSGHNTVSWYQQALGQGPQFIFQYYREEENGRGNFPPRFSGLQFPNYSSELNVNALELDDSALYLCASSPDRNQPQHFGDGTRLSIL.

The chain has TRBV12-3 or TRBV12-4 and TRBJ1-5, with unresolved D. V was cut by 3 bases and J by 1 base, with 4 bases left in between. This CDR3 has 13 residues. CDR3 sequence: CASSLESNQPQHF. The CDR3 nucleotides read TGTGCCAGCAGTTTGGAGAGCAATCAGCCCCAGCATTTT.

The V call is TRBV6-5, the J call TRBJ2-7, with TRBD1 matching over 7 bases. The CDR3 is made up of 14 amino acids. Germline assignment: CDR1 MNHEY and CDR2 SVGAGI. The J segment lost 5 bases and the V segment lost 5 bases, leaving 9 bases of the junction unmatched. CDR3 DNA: TGTGCCAGCAGTCGACGGACAGGACAGAACGAGCAGTACTTC. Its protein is CASSRRTGQNEQYF.

CDR3 bases: TGTGCCAGTAGTAGAGGGACTAGCGGGAGTTACGAGCAGTACTTC. Its translation: CASSRGTSGSYEQYF. The genes are TRBV19 and TRBJ2-7; TRBD2 aligns across 14 bases. Germline CDR1 is LNHDA and CDR2 is SQIVND (reference sequence). The CDR3 has 15 residues. With V trimmed by 4 bases and J by 4 bases, 3 bases remained unmatched. Using reference TRBV19 and TRBJ2-7 for the parts outside the CDR3, the full variable domain is DGGITQSPKYLFRKEGQNVTLSCEQNLNHDAMYWYRQDPGQGLRLIYYSQIVNDFQKGDIAEGYSVSREKKESFPLTVTSAQKNPTAFYLCASSRGTSGSYEQYFGPGTRLTVT.

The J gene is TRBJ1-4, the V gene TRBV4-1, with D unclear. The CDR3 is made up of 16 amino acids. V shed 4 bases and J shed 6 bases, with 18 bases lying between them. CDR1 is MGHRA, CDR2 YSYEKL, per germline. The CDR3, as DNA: TGCGCCAGCAGCCTAGCTGAGGGCAGGCAGGATGAAAAACTGTTTTTT. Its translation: CASSLAEGRQDEKLFF.

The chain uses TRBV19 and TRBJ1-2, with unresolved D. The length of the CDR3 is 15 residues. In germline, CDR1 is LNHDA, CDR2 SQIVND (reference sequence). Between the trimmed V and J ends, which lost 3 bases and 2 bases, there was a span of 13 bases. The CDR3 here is CASSMSLQANYGYTF. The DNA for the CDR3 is TGTGCCAGTAGTATGAGCCTCCAGGCAAACTATGGCTACACCTTC.

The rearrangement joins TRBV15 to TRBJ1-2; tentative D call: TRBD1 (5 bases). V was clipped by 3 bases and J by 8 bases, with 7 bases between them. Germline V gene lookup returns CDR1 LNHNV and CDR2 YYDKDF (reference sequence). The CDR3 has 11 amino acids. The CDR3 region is CATSRDNGYTF. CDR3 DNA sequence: TGTGCCACCAGCAGGGACAACGGCTACACCTTC.

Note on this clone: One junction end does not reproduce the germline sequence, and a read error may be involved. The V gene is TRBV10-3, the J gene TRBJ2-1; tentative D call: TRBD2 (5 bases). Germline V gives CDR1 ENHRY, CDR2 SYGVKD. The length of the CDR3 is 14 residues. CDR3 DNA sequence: TGTGCCATCAGCGAGTCCGGACTCCTCAATGAGCAGTTCTTC. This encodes CAISESGLLNEQFF.

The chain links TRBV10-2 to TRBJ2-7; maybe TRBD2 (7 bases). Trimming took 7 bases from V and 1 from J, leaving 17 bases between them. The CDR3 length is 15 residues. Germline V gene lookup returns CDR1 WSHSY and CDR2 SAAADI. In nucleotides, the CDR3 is TGCGCCAGCACCCTGGGGGGGGGCGCTTCCTACGAGCAGTACTTC. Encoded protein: CASTLGGGASYEQYF.

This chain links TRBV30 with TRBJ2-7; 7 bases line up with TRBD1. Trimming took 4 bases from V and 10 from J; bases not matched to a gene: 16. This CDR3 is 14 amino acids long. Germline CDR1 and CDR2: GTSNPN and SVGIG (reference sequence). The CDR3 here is CAWTDRASFSHQYF. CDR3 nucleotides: TGTGCCTGGACCGACAGGGCCTCTTTTAGTCACCAGTACTTC. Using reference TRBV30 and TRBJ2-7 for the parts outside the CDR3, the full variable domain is SQTIHQWPATLVQPVGSPLSLECTVEGTSNPNLYWYRQAAGRGLQLLFYSVGIGQISSEVPQNLSASRPQDRQFILSSKKLLLSDSGFYLCAWTDRASFSHQYFGPGTRLTVT.

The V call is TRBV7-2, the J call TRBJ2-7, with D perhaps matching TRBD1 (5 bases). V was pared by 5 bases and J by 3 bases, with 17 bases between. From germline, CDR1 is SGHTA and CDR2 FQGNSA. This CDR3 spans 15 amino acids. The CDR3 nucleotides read TGTGCCAGCAGCAGAAGATTCTCGACAGACTACGAGCAGTACTTC. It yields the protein CASSRRFSTDYEQYF.

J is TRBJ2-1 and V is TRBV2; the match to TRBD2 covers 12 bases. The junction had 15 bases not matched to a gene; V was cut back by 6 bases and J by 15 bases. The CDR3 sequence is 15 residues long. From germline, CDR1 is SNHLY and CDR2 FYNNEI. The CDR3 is CASSRKVTSGSVRFF. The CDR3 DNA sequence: TGTGCCAGCAGCCGAAAGGTGACTAGCGGGAGCGTCCGGTTCTTC.

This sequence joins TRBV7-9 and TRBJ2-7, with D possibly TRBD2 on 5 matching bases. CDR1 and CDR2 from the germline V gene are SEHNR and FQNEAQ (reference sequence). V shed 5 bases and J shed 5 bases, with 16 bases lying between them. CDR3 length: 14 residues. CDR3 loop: CASSPPVTGNEQYF. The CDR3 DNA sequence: TGTGCCAGCAGCCCCCCCGTGACGGGAAACGAGCAGTACTTC.

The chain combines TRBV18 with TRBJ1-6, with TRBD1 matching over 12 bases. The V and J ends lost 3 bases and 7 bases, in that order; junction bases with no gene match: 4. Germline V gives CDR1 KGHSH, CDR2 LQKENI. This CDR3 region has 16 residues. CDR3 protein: CASSPGTGGGNSPLHF. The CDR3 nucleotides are TGTGCCAGCTCACCCGGGACAGGGGGCGGAAATTCACCCCTCCACTTT.

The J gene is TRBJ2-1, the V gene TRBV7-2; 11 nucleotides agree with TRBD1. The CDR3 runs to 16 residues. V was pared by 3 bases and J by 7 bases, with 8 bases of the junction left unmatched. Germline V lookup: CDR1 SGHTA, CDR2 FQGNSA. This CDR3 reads CASSFLGQGARNEQFF. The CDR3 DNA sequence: TGTGCCAGCAGCTTTTTAGGACAGGGGGCAAGGAATGAGCAGTTCTTC.

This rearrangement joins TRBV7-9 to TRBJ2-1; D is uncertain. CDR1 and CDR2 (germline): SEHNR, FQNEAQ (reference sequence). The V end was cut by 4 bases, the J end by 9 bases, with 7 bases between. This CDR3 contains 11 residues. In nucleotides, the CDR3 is TGTGCCAGCAGCTCCCCCAGTGAGCAGTTCTTC. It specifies CASSSPSEQFF.

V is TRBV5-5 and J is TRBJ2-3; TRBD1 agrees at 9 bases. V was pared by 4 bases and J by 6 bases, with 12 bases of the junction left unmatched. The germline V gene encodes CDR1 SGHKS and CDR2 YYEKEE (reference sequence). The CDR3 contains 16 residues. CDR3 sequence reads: CASSPQTGGTQDTQYF. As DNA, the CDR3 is TGTGCCAGCAGCCCGCAGACAGGGGGGACTCAGGATACGCAGTATTTT.

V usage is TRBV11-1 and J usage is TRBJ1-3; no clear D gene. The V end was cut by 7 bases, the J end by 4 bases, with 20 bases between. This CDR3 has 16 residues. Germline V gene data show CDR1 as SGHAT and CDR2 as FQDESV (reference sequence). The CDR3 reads CASTSSERRPGNTIYF. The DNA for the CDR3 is TGTGCCAGCACCTCTTCGGAGAGACGTCCGGGAAACACCATATATTTT.

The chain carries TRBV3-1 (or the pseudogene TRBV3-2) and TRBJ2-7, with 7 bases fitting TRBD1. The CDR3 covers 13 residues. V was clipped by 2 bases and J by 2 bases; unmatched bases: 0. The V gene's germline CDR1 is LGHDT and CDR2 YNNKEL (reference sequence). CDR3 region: CASSQQGAYEQYF. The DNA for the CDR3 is TGTGCCAGCAGCCAACAGGGGGCCTACGAGCAGTACTTC.

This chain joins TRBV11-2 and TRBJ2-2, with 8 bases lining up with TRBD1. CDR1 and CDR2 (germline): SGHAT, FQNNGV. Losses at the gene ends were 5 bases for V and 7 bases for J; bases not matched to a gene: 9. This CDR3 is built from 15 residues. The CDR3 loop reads CASSQAQGASGELFF. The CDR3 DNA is TGTGCCAGCAGCCAGGCCCAGGGGGCGAGCGGGGAGCTGTTTTTT.

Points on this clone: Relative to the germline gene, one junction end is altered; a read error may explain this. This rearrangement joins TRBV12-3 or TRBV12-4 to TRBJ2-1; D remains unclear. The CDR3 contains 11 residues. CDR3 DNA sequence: TGTGCCAGCAGCCCCTACAGTGAGCAGTTCTTC. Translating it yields CASSPYSEQFF.